This T cell receptor beta chain stems from a study of response to subunit inactivated influenza vaccine. The CDR3 consists of 14 residues. V trimming: 4 bases; J trimming: 8 bases; junction bases outside the gene matches: 5. This clonotype was found a few times. MiXCR, applied by TCRdb to the RT-PCR reads, yields one record per CDR3 protein. The data contain 650,000 to 800,000 distinct CDR3 sequences, about 15% of them singletons. The chain recombines TRBV12-3 or TRBV12-4 with TRBJ1-4, with TRBD1 identical over 9 bases. The sequence came from a man aged 45-60 years who received an inactivated influenza vaccine. The sequencing here drew on PBMCs from blood, taken approximately 15 days before vaccination. The CDR3 sequence is CASSYTGGREKLFF. CDR3 coding DNA: TGTGCCAGCAGTTACACAGGGGGCAGGGAAAAACTGTTTTTT.